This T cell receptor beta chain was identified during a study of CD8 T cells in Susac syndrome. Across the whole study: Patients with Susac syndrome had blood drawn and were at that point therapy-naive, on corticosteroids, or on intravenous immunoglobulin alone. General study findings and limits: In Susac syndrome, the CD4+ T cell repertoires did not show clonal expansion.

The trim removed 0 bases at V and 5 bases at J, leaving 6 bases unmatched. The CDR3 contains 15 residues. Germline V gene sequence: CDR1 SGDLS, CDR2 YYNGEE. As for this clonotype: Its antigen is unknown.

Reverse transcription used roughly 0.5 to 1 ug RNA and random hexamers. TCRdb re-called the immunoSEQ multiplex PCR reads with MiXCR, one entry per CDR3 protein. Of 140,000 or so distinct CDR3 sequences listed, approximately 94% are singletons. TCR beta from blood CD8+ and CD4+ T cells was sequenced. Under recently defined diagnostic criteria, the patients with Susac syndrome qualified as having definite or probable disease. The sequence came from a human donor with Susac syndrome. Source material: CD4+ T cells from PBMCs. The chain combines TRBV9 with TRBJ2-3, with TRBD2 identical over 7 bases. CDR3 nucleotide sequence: TGTGCCAGCAGCGTAGGCGCGGGAGTGGTAGATACGCAGTATTTT. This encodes CASSVGAGVVDTQYF. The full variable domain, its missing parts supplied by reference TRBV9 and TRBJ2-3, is DSGVTQTPKHLITATGQRVTLRCSPRSGDLSVYWYQQSLDQGLQFLIQYYNGEERAKGNILERFSAQQFPDLHSELNLSSLELGDSALYFCASSVGAGVVDTQYFGPGTRLTVL.